What follows describes a single TCR beta chain. Its antigen is currently unknown. This entry is derived from a study of cytomegalovirus exposure and HLA in healthy donors. Broader study findings: Researchers catalogued some 160 TCR beta chains as cytomegalovirus-associated. Most sequenced TCRs were rare (though some public TCRs occurred in many donors).

Some clones are missing from TCRdb's copy, which holds only in-frame ones; the method was immunoSEQ multiplex PCR. The sample contains around 150,000 clones, more than 70% of which appear only once. The junction had 3 bases not matched to a gene; V was cut back by 1 base and J by 1 base. Germline values: CDR1 SGHTA, CDR2 FQGNSA. The CDR3 is 16 residues long. Sequenced input: PBMCs. V gene TRBV7-2 combines with J gene TRBJ2-5; 10 bases agree with TRBD2. This receptor was identified in a man aged 25-45 years in good health and CMV-seropositive. The CDR3 sequence is CASSLGSSGGQETQYF. In DNA form, the CDR3 reads TGTGCCAGCAGCTTAGGATCTAGCGGGGGCCAAGAGACCCAGTACTTC. Full variable domain (missing parts from reference TRBV7-2 and TRBJ2-5): GAGVSQSPSNKVTEKGKDVELRCDPISGHTALYWYRQSLGQGLEFLIYFQGNSAPDKSGLPSDRFSAERTGGSVSTLTIQRTQQEDSAVYLCASSLGSSGGQETQYFGPGTRLLVL.